Below are 26 T cell receptor beta chains sequenced from a single sample in a study of vaccination effects on CD4 cells after COVID-19. Produced via immunoSEQ multiplex PCR; TCRdb's table is partial and in-frame only. The top ten clones hold less than 15% of a sample with 65,000 to 85,000 clones, 80% of them seen once. These TCRs' antigens remain unknown. Viral peptide pools were used in the ViraFEST assay to expand antigen-specific CD4+ T cells, and sequencing came afterward. Around day 10 of culture, CD4+ T cells were separated out. Each vaccine recipient was nucleocapsid antibody negative and had no prior SARS-CoV-2 infection. The sample was CD4+ T cells from PBMCs cultured with SARS-CoV-2 spike peptides, taken before COVID-19 vaccination. These receptors were taken from a human donor who received a COVID-19 vaccine.

The gene calls are TRBV7-8 and TRBJ1-2, with unresolved D. This CDR3 is built from 15 residues. Trimming stripped 1 base from V and 2 bases from J, with 11 bases between. CDR1 and CDR2 (germline): SGHVS, FQNEAQ. In DNA, the CDR3 is TGTGCCAGCAGCTTAGAATCCGGTCTGAACTATGGCTACACCTTC. Its translation: CASSLESGLNYGYTF.

The chain couples TRBV4-1 to TRBJ2-7, with 8 bases aligning to TRBD2. The V gene end was trimmed by 2 bases and the J gene end by 7 bases; junction bases not matched to a gene: 4. CDR1 and CDR2 from the germline V gene are MGHRA and YSYEKL. The CDR3 runs to 13 residues. This chain's CDR3 is CASSQREGVEQYV. The CDR3 bases are TGCGCCAGCAGCCAACGGGAGGGGGTGGAGCAGTACGTC.

A note on this clone: At the DNA level, this CDR3 is encoded by other sequences in the same sample as well. The chain uses TRBV5-6 and TRBJ2-3, with D maybe TRBD1 (5 bases). The CDR3 is 13 amino acids. The V gene lost 1 base and the J gene lost 4 bases, with 7 bases spanning the gap. The germline gives CDR1 SGHDT, CDR2 YYEEEE. CDR3 in amino acids: CASSLSGSDTQYF. The DNA of the CDR3 is TGTGCCAGCAGCTTGTCAGGGTCAGATACGCAGTATTTT.

The rearrangement joins TRBV29-1 to TRBJ1-3, with TRBD1 matching 7 bases. After removal of 4 bases from V and 1 base from J, the junction contained 19 bases not matched to a gene. Germline assignment: CDR1 SQVTM and CDR2 ANQGSEA. CDR3 length: 19 amino acids. CDR3 DNA: TGCAGCGTTGTGGTCTTCAGGGGGTTAAAGGGCCAATCTGGAAACACCATATATTTT. Its translation is CSVVVFRGLKGQSGNTIYF.

J is TRBJ2-5 and V is TRBV10-2; 7 nucleotides line up with TRBD2. V dropped 5 bases and J dropped 1; count of bases not matched to a gene: 7. The CDR3 runs 15 residues. The germline gives CDR1 WSHSY, CDR2 SAAADI. CDR3 sequence reads: CASSRRGGTQETQYF. The CDR3 region has the DNA TGCGCCAGCAGTCGACGCGGGGGTACCCAAGAGACCCAGTACTTC.

The chain uses TRBV21-1 and TRBJ1-6; the D call TRBD1 from the table was never checked on the DNA. TRBV21-1 is a known pseudogene. This CDR3 spans 16 amino acids. CDR3 DNA sequence: TGTGCCAGCATCCGACAGGGGTCGTCCTATAATTCACCCCTCCACTTT. Its protein is CASIRQGSSYNSPLHF.

The chain recombines TRBV24-1 with TRBJ2-5; tentatively, D is TRBD1 or TRBD2 (7 bases each). Germline assignment: CDR1 KGHDR and CDR2 SFDVKD. The CDR3 is 13 residues long. Trimming removed 10 bases at V and 2 bases at J, with 13 bases between. The CDR3 nucleotides read TGTGCCACACAGGGGAGGGGGCAAGAGACCCAGTACTTC. Protein: CATQGRGQETQYF.

The rearrangement uses TRBV19 and TRBJ1-5, with a weak D call TRBD1 (6 bases). The CDR3 runs to 15 residues. Trimming removed 6 bases from V and 5 bases from J, with 17 bases in between. Per germline, CDR1 LNHDA and CDR2 SQIVND (reference sequence). The chain's CDR3 is CASRRAGTSDQPQHF. In DNA form, the CDR3 reads TGTGCCAGTAGGCGGGCAGGGACATCCGATCAGCCCCAGCATTTT.

The chain combines TRBV19 with TRBJ1-4, with D hard to call. V lost 5 bases to trimming and J lost 1 base, with 11 bases between them. Germline V gene lookup returns CDR1 LNHDA and CDR2 SQIVND (reference sequence). This CDR3 is built from 15 residues. The CDR3 spells CASSLYSLTNEKLFF. The CDR3 DNA is TGTGCCAGTAGTTTGTACAGCTTAACTAATGAAAAACTGTTTTTT.

The chain combines TRBV15 with TRBJ1-5, with D uncertain. Germline V lookup: CDR1 LNHNV, CDR2 YYDKDF (reference sequence). Trimming removed 8 bases at V and 4 bases at J, with 9 bases between. The CDR3 covers 12 residues. The CDR3 sequence: CATSSLNQPQHF. The CDR3 nucleotides read TGTGCCACCTCCTCTTTGAATCAGCCCCAGCATTTT.

V usage is TRBV28 and J usage is TRBJ2-4, with a tentative D call TRBD2 (5 bases). Germline V gene data show CDR1 as MDHEN and CDR2 as SYDVKM. Trimming shortened V by 7 bases and J by 6 bases, and 13 bases separated the two germline ends. The CDR3 consists of 13 residues. CDR3 DNA: TGTGCCAGCAATTCCCACGGAGGAAACATTCAGTACTTC. It encodes CASNSHGGNIQYF.

V is TRBV12-3 or TRBV12-4 and J is TRBJ2-3, with TRBD1 matching over 7 bases. CDR3 length: 13 residues. V was pared by 4 bases and J by 6 bases, with 4 bases of the junction left unmatched. The CDR3 region is CASSWTGGDTQYF. In nucleotides, the CDR3 is TGTGCCAGCAGTTGGACAGGCGGGGATACGCAGTATTTT.

The V and J genes are TRBV4-1 and TRBJ1-5, with D possibly TRBD1 on 5 matching bases. The CDR3 extends over 16 amino acids. Germline V lookup: CDR1 MGHRA, CDR2 YSYEKL. V shed 3 bases and J shed 7 bases, with 19 bases lying between them. The CDR3 is CASSQTTIGALQPQHF. The CDR3 DNA sequence: TGCGCCAGCAGCCAGACTACGATAGGGGCGTTGCAGCCCCAGCATTTT.

This sequence joins TRBV3-1 (or the pseudogene TRBV3-2) and TRBJ2-1, with 7 nucleotides matching TRBD2. V gave up 0 bases and J gave up 4 bases; unmatched junction bases: 6. Germline lookup yields CDR1 LGHDT and CDR2 YNNKEL (reference sequence). The length of the CDR3 is 16 residues. The CDR3, as DNA: TGTGCCAGCAGCCAAGATCCACCGGGGGGATACAATGAGCAGTTCTTC. Protein product: CASSQDPPGGYNEQFF.

The rearrangement links TRBV19 to TRBJ2-1; 11 bases line up with TRBD1. The CDR3 covers 15 residues. Germline CDR1 and CDR2: LNHDA and SQIVND (reference sequence). The junction had 8 bases not matched to a gene; V was cut back by 4 bases and J by 9 bases. The chain's CDR3 is CASSKGQGAVGEQFF. The CDR3 DNA is TGTGCCAGTAGTAAAGGACAGGGGGCGGTTGGTGAGCAGTTCTTC. The full variable domain, in which reference TRBV19 and TRBJ2-1 provide the parts outside the CDR3, is DGGITQSPKYLFRKEGQNVTLSCEQNLNHDAMYWYRQDPGQGLRLIYYSQIVNDFQKGDIAEGYSVSREKKESFPLTVTSAQKNPTAFYLCASSKGQGAVGEQFFGPGTRLTVL.

This clone was picked up one time. The rearrangement links TRBV30 to TRBJ2-1; 8 bases align to TRBD2. CDR1 is GTSNPN, CDR2 SVGIG, per germline (reference sequence). The trim removed 4 bases at V and 3 bases at J, leaving 5 bases unmatched. The CDR3 loop spans 14 amino acids. CDR3 nucleotide sequence: TGTGCCTGGAAATCGGGAGGGGACTACAATGAGCAGTTCTTC. Amino acids: CAWKSGGDYNEQFF.

CDR3 in amino acids: CASSGQGGNEQFF. The DNA for the CDR3 is TGTGCCAGCAGTGGGCAGGGAGGCAATGAGCAGTTCTTC. The V gene is TRBV2, the J gene TRBJ2-1; D perhaps matches TRBD2 (6 bases). V was clipped by 4 bases and J by 6 bases, with 10 bases between them. CDR3 length: 13 amino acids. Germline V CDR1 and CDR2: SNHLY, FYNNEI.

Remarks on this clone: The junction departs from the called germline gene at one end, perhaps through a read error. The chain couples TRBV19 to TRBJ2-3; TRBD2 agrees at 9 bases. Germline CDR1 and CDR2: LNHDA and SQIVND (reference sequence). There are 16 residues in the CDR3. The CDR3 sequence: CASAGGPGTSIDTQYF. The CDR3, as DNA: TGTGCCAGTGCGGGGGGCCCGGGGACTAGCATAGATACGCAGTATTTT.

The chain uses TRBV5-1 and TRBJ1-4, with 8 bases matching TRBD1. The germline V gene has CDR1 SGHRS and CDR2 YFSETQ. Germline trimming cut 2 bases from V and 6 bases from J; bases unmatched to any gene: 3. The CDR3 is 14 amino acids. Here the CDR3 reads CASSFSTGDEKLFF. The CDR3 DNA follows: TGCGCCAGCAGCTTTTCGACAGGGGATGAAAAACTGTTTTTT.

The chain combines TRBV5-1 with TRBJ1-6; D may be TRBD1 (6 bases). This CDR3 region has 14 residues. Per germline, CDR1 SGHRS and CDR2 YFSETQ. The V gene lost 4 bases and the J gene lost 10 bases, with 15 bases spanning the gap. CDR3 DNA sequence: TGCGCCAGCAGCCTTACTCCGACAGGATCACCCCTCCACTTT. Translation: CASSLTPTGSPLHF.

The rearrangement joins TRBV5-1 to TRBJ2-7; D is ambiguous. V was trimmed by 0 bases and J by 3 bases, leaving 7 bases between them. The CDR3 has 13 residues. Looked up from germline, CDR1 is SGHRS and CDR2 is YFSETQ. DNA of the CDR3: TGCGCCAGCAGCTTGGACGGCTACTACGAGCAGTACGTC. Translating it yields CASSLDGYYEQYV.

The rearrangement uses TRBV6-4 and TRBJ2-1; D gene uncertain. The germline V gene encodes CDR1 MRHNA and CDR2 SNTAGT. Trimming cost V 8 bases and J 4 bases, with 12 bases left between them. The CDR3 runs 13 residues. DNA for the CDR3: TGTGCCAGCTCCCGCGAGCGTTACAATGAGCAGTTCTTC. It codes for CASSRERYNEQFF.

The chain joins TRBV30 to TRBJ2-4; TRBD1 matches 7 bases. The CDR3 is 14 residues long. In germline, CDR1 is GTSNPN, CDR2 SVGIG (reference sequence). Trimming cost V 0 bases and J 2 bases; bases outside gene matches: 1. The CDR3 DNA sequence: TGTGCCTGGAGTGTAGGGGGCTCCAAAAACATTCAGTACTTC. Protein sequence: CAWSVGGSKNIQYF. The full variable domain, in which reference TRBV30 and TRBJ2-4 provide the parts outside the CDR3, is SQTIHQWPATLVQPVGSPLSLECTVEGTSNPNLYWYRQAAGRGLQLLFYSVGIGQISSEVPQNLSASRPQDRQFILSSKKLLLSDSGFYLCAWSVGGSKNIQYFGAGTRLSVL.

This sequence joins TRBV12-3 or TRBV12-4 and TRBJ1-1, with unresolved D. Trimming pared 6 bases from V and 8 bases from J, leaving 16 bases between. This CDR3 region has 13 residues. The chain's CDR3 is CASSLRGVVEAFF. The CDR3 bases are TGTGCCAGCAGCCTCCGTGGAGTGGTGGAAGCTTTCTTT.

The V gene is TRBV19, the J gene TRBJ1-4; a possible D gene is TRBD1 (5 bases). V shed 2 bases and J shed 4 bases, with 11 bases lying between them. The CDR3 sequence is 15 residues long. Germline V gene sequence: CDR1 LNHDA, CDR2 SQIVND (reference sequence). For the CDR3, the DNA is TGTGCCAGTAGTATATCGCAGGGACTTAATGAAAAACTGTTTTTT. It specifies CASSISQGLNEKLFF.

The chain combines TRBV21-1 with TRBJ1-4. TRBV21-1 is labeled a pseudogene. The CDR3 is 15 amino acids. CDR3 amino acids: CASSLVGGRREKLFF. CDR3 DNA sequence: TGTGCCAGCAGCCTGGTGGGGGGTAGGAGGGAAAAACTGTTTTTT.